Listed below are T cell receptor beta chains from one sample, sequenced in a study of technical replicates of blood from four donors. Sequencing used immunoSEQ multiplex PCR; TCRdb keeps in-frame clones, though not all of them. The sample has some 94,000 clones, 90% to 96% seen once. Source material: T cells isolated from PBMCs. The receptors stem from a human donor in good health. CDR3s include the opening cysteine and the closing phenylalanine or tryptophan. A D gene is named only where the DNA matches it firmly. Rows give clone size only sometimes, using once, few, many, or a class for an expanded clone.

clone size	J gene	D gene	V gene	CDR3 protein	CDR3 DNA
.	TRBJ2-2	.	TRBV2	CASRIRNTGELFF	TGTGCCAGCAGGATTAGAAACACCGGGGAGCTGTTTTTT
.	TRBJ2-2	.	TRBV9	CASSATGELFF	TGTGCCAGCAGCGCTACCGGGGAGCTGTTTTTT
.	TRBJ2-7	TRBD2	TRBV10-3	CAIRGGSYEQYF	TGTGCCATCAGGGGGGGGTCCTACGAGCAGTACTTC
.	TRBJ1-4	.	TRBV7-9	CASSLLEGQTNEKLFF	TGTGCCAGCAGCTTATTGGAGGGGCAAACTAATGAAAAACTGTTTTTT
.	TRBJ2-2	TRBD2	TRBV28	CASSSPLAGGRGELFF	TGTGCCAGCAGTTCCCCCCTAGCGGGAGGTCGGGGGGAGCTGTTTTTT
.	TRBJ2-3	TRBD1	TRBV4-1	CASSQEDRWTDTQYF	TGCGCCAGCAGCCAAGAGGACAGGTGGACAGATACGCAGTATTTT
.	TRBJ2-5	.	TRBV2	CASTISGTGETQYF	TGTGCCAGCACGATTAGCGGGACAGGGGAGACCCAGTACTTC
once	TRBJ1-5	.	TRBV6-5	CASSDSGNQPQHF	TGTGCCAGCAGTGATTCGGGAAATCAGCCCCAGCATTTT
.	TRBJ2-1	.	TRBV14	CASSRTTIVDEQFF	TGTGCCAGCAGCCGGACTACTATAGTGGATGAGCAGTTCTTC
.	TRBJ1-1	.	TRBV19	CASSPHRDEGTEAFF	TGTGCCAGTAGTCCGCACAGGGATGAGGGAACTGAAGCTTTCTTT
.	TRBJ1-3	.	TRBV5-1	CASSFPGDLNSGNTIYF	TGCGCCAGCAGCTTCCCAGGGGATTTAAACTCTGGAAACACCATATATTTT
.	TRBJ1-1	.	TRBV7-6	CASSLNRASATEAFF	TGTGCCAGCAGCTTAAACAGGGCCAGTGCCACTGAAGCTTTCTTT
.	TRBJ2-5	TRBD1	TRBV5-4	CASSWWGQGGTQYF	TGTGCCAGCAGCTGGTGGGGACAGGGTGGGACCCAGTACTTC
.	TRBJ1-5	.	TRBV28	CASSFSRGAYNQPQHF	TGTGCCAGCAGTTTTTCCCGGGGTGCGTACAATCAGCCCCAGCATTTT
once	TRBJ2-5	TRBD2	TRBV30	CAHLGGKETQYF	TGTGCCCACCTGGGGGGGAAAGAGACCCAGTACTTC
.	TRBJ2-3	TRBD2	TRBV2	CASSEDGGRYDTQYF	TGTGCCAGCAGTGAAGATGGCGGGAGGTATGATACGCAGTATTTT
.	TRBJ2-5	.	TRBV2	CASNRGGLEETQYF	TGTGCCAGCAATCGGGGAGGCCTGGAAGAGACCCAGTACTTC
.	TRBJ2-3	TRBD2	TRBV27	CASSSRSGRALNTQYF	TGTGCCAGCAGTTCTAGGAGCGGGAGGGCCTTAAATACGCAGTATTTT
.	TRBJ2-7	TRBD1	TRBV28	CASSLSGTGGYEQYF	TGTGCCAGCAGTCTTTCCGGGACAGGGGGTTACGAGCAGTACTTC
few	TRBJ1-4	.	TRBV15	CATSREYSNNEKLFF	TGTGCCACCAGCAGAGAATACAGCAATAATGAAAAACTGTTTTTT
.	TRBJ2-7	.	TRBV21-1	CASSYRHLGYF	TGTGCCAGCAGCTACAGGCATCTCGGGTACTTC
.	TRBJ1-1	.	TRBV14	CASSQRQEKAEAFF	TGTGCCAGCAGCCAAAGACAGGAGAAGGCTGAAGCTTTCTTT
.	TRBJ2-1	TRBD2	TRBV9	CASSATGLAGNDEQFF	TGTGCCAGCAGCGCAACGGGACTAGCGGGAAACGATGAGCAGTTCTTC
.	TRBJ2-1	.	TRBV7-9	CASSQIGAFSYNEQFF	TGTGCCAGCAGCCAAATAGGGGCCTTTTCCTACAATGAGCAGTTCTTC
.	TRBJ1-4	.	TRBV7-9	CASSRGGGEKLFF	TGTGCCAGCAGCCGAGGCGGGGGCGAAAAACTGTTTTTT
.	TRBJ1-2	TRBD1	TRBV7-9	CASSLATGTGTNYGYTF	TGTGCCAGCAGCTTAGCCACCGGGACAGGTACTAACTATGGCTACACCTTC
.	TRBJ2-6	.	TRBV9	CASSVARVSGANVLTF	TGTGCCAGCAGCGTAGCTCGGGTTTCTGGGGCCAACGTCCTGACTTTC
.	TRBJ2-1	TRBD2	TRBV19	CASSIVGAGYYNEQFF	TGTGCCAGTAGTATAGTGGGAGCGGGATACTACAATGAGCAGTTCTTC
.	TRBJ1-4	TRBD1	TRBV11-3	CASSSLNRGNEKLFF	TGTGCCAGCAGCTCCCTTAACAGGGGTAATGAAAAACTGTTTTTT